This TCR beta chain was found in a study of blood T cell repertoires in COVID-19. Study-wide background: Collection of acute and convalescent COVID-19 samples took place in the United States, Italy and Spain.

Libraries were prepared by immunoSEQ multiplex PCR; TCRdb keeps only in-frame clonotypes and omits some of them. The sample records over 300,000 clones, around 87% being singletons. The sequence was collected from a man between 18 and 29 years old with active or convalescent COVID-19. The source material was peripheral blood.

The CDR3 DNA follows: TGTGCCGCTCAACAGGGGCAGAACACTGAAGCTTTCTTT. Residues: CAAQQGQNTEAFF. The V and J genes are TRBV5-4 and TRBJ1-1; 7 nucleotides align to TRBD1. V lost 10 bases and J lost 1; bases outside the gene matches: 7. CDR3 length equals 13 residues. Germline V gives CDR1 SGHNT, CDR2 YYREEE (reference sequence).